This entry lists 17 T cell receptor beta chains sequenced from one sample in a study of blood T cell repertoires in COVID-19. Assay used: immunoSEQ multiplex PCR; TCRdb lists only in-frame clones, some missing. The data contain hundreds of thousands of clones, 80% to 90% of them singletons. Sequencing used PBMCs or T cells enriched from blood (not recorded which). These receptors came from a man in his thirties or forties who had recovered from COVID-19.

Points on this clone: Other DNA sequences from this sample encode an identical CDR3 as well. This rearrangement joins TRBV5-1 to TRBJ1-4; D is unresolved. Trimming cost V 0 bases and J 4 bases, with 7 bases left between them. This CDR3 is 14 amino acids long. Looked up from germline, CDR1 is SGHRS and CDR2 is YFSETQ. The CDR3 protein is CASSLGGSNEKLFF. The CDR3 DNA follows: TGCGCCAGCAGCTTGGGAGGCAGTAATGAAAAACTGTTTTTT.

The chain employs TRBV6-5 and TRBJ2-2; the D gene is possibly TRBD2 (6 bases). The CDR3 contains 15 residues. The germline gives CDR1 MNHEY, CDR2 SVGAGI. The V and J ends lost 4 bases and 5 bases respectively, with 14 bases between them. CDR3 nucleotides: TGTGCCAGCAGTTTGGGGGGTTTGTTAACCGGGGAGCTGTTTTTT. Translating it yields CASSLGGLLTGELFF.

This rearrangement joins TRBV5-8 to TRBJ2-1, with no clear D. Between the trimmed V and J ends, which lost 3 bases and 0 bases, there was a span of 10 bases. CDR3 length: 15 residues. CDR1 and CDR2 from the germline V gene are SGHTS and YDEGEE. In nucleotides, the CDR3 is TGTGCCAGCAGCTCGGGTTCGGTCTCCTACAATGAGCAGTTCTTC. It codes for CASSSGSVSYNEQFF.

This clone appeared a few times. The V and J genes are TRBV13 and TRBJ2-7, with TRBD2 matching over 10 bases. With 1 base clipped from V and 2 bases from J, the junction kept 2 bases outside the gene matches. CDR1 is PRHDT and CDR2 is FYEKMQ in the germline V gene (reference sequence). This CDR3 is built from 15 residues. CDR3 amino acids: CASSLDGTSAYEQYF. The DNA for the CDR3 is TGTGCCAGCAGCTTAGACGGGACTAGCGCCTACGAGCAGTACTTC.

The V and J genes are TRBV28 and TRBJ1-2; TRBD1 agrees at 9 bases. The V and J ends lost 5 bases and 4 bases, in that order; junction bases with no gene match: 8. This CDR3 comprises 15 residues. From germline, CDR1 is MDHEN and CDR2 SYDVKM. DNA of the CDR3: TGTGCCAGCAGTGAGACAGGGGGTAGAGGCTATGGCTACACCTTC. This gives the protein CASSETGGRGYGYTF.

This clone has a single count. The V and J genes are TRBV19 and TRBJ1-5; 7 bases are a match to TRBD1. The CDR3 sequence is 16 residues long. Germline loops: CDR1 LNHDA, CDR2 SQIVND (reference sequence). The J segment lost 1 base and the V segment lost 3 bases, leaving 6 bases of the junction unmatched. CDR3 loop: CASSMLDRVSNQPQHF. CDR3 bases: TGTGCCAGTAGTATGCTTGACAGGGTAAGCAATCAGCCCCAGCATTTT.

The chain couples TRBV19 to TRBJ1-1; 9 bases are shared with TRBD1. The CDR3 is made up of 13 amino acids. Losses at the gene ends were 5 bases for V and 8 bases for J; bases not matched to a gene: 6. CDR1 is LNHDA, CDR2 SQIVND, per germline (reference sequence). CDR3 sequence: CASSPGQGSEAFF. The CDR3 bases are TGTGCCAGTAGTCCGGGACAGGGTTCAGAAGCTTTCTTT.

The table lists this clone with a count of one. The CDR3 coding sequence is TGTGCCAGCAGTTTCCCGAGGGCGGGGGGATCCTACGAGCAGTACTTC. It translates to CASSFPRAGGSYEQYF. The chain carries TRBV7-8 and TRBJ2-7; TRBD2 agrees at 8 bases. This CDR3 is 16 amino acids long. V lost 6 bases, J lost 1 base, and 11 bases stayed unmatched. Germline CDR1 is SGHVS and CDR2 is FQNEAQ. Based on the CDR3 plus reference TRBV7-8 and TRBJ2-7, the full variable domain is GAGVSQSPRYKVAKRGQDVALRCDPISGHVSLFWYQQALGQGPEFLTYFQNEAQLDKSGLPSDRFFAERPEGSVSTLKIQRTQQEDSAVYLCASSFPRAGGSYEQYFGPGTRLTVT.

This clone appeared a single time. The rearrangement joins TRBV10-3 to TRBJ2-1, with D tentatively TRBD2 (6 bases). Trimming stripped 0 bases from V and 11 bases from J, with 11 bases between. This CDR3 is built from 13 residues. Germline V gene sequence: CDR1 ENHRY, CDR2 SYGVKD. The DNA for the CDR3 is TGTGCCATCAGTGAGTCGGGGGGAAGGCAGCAGTTCTTC. Translation gives CAISESGGRQQFF.

The chain employs TRBV7-6 and TRBJ2-7; 10 bases align to TRBD2. This CDR3 is 14 amino acids long. The V gene end was trimmed by 3 bases and the J gene end by 4 bases; junction bases not matched to a gene: 3. CDR1 is SGHVS, CDR2 FNYEAQ, per germline. In DNA, the CDR3 is TGTGCCAGCAGCTTTTCTAGCGGGGGATACGAGCAGTACTTC. Translation gives CASSFSSGGYEQYF. The full variable domain, rest sourced from reference TRBV7-6 and TRBJ2-7, is GAGVSQSPRYKVTKRGQDVALRCDPISGHVSLYWYRQALGQGPEFLTYFNYEAQQDKSGLPNDRFSAERPEGSISTLTIQRTEQRDSAMYRCASSFSSGGYEQYFGPGTRLTVT.

V and J are TRBV7-8 and TRBJ2-5; a possible D gene is TRBD2 (5 bases). V was pared by 5 bases and J by 5 bases, with 12 bases between. CDR3 length: 13 amino acids. Germline V CDR1 and CDR2: SGHVS, FQNEAQ. The CDR3 sequence: CASSPPGIETQYF. As DNA, the CDR3 is TGTGCCAGCAGCCCTCCGGGGATTGAGACCCAGTACTTC. Together with reference TRBV7-8 and TRBJ2-5, the CDR3 gives the full variable domain: GAGVSQSPRYKVAKRGQDVALRCDPISGHVSLFWYQQALGQGPEFLTYFQNEAQLDKSGLPSDRFFAERPEGSVSTLKIQRTQQEDSAVYLCASSPPGIETQYFGPGTRLLVL.

This chain connects TRBV27 to TRBJ1-5, with D tentatively TRBD1 (5 bases). CDR1 MNHEY and CDR2 SMNVEV come from the germline V gene (reference sequence). Trimming took off 8 bases at V and 1 base at J, with 9 bases between the two ends. The CDR3 is 13 residues long. This chain's CDR3 is CASGRGSNQPQHF. The CDR3 coding sequence is TGTGCCAGCGGACGGGGGAGCAATCAGCCCCAGCATTTT.

The gene calls are TRBV28 and TRBJ2-5; the D gene is possibly TRBD2 (5 bases). The germline V gene has CDR1 MDHEN and CDR2 SYDVKM. The CDR3 runs to 14 residues. Between the trimmed V and J ends, which lost 2 bases and 2 bases, there was a span of 9 bases. CDR3 sequence: CASSLRDTQETQYF. The CDR3 DNA reads as TGTGCCAGCAGTTTACGGGATACTCAAGAGACCCAGTACTTC.

V gene TRBV2 combines with J gene TRBJ1-1; 8 positions match TRBD1. Germline V lookup: CDR1 SNHLY, CDR2 FYNNEI. Unmatched junction bases numbered 5, after V lost 8 bases and J lost 3 bases. The CDR3 loop spans 13 amino acids. The CDR3 sequence is CASPDRVDTEAFF. CDR3 nucleotide sequence: TGTGCCAGCCCGGACAGGGTTGACACTGAAGCTTTCTTT.

The chain is built from TRBV11-2 and TRBJ2-7, with TRBD2 identical over 7 bases. The CDR3 is made up of 14 amino acids. The V gene's germline CDR1 is SGHAT and CDR2 FQNNGV. With V trimmed by 3 bases and J by 6 bases, 8 bases remained unmatched. In DNA, the CDR3 is TGTGCCAGCAGCTTGGTACTAGCGATAAGCGAGCAGTACTTC. Amino acid sequence: CASSLVLAISEQYF.

The chain is built from TRBV10-1 and TRBJ2-7, with TRBD2 as a possible D gene (6 bases). The V and J ends lost 0 bases and 6 bases respectively, with 15 bases between them. Germline CDR1 reads WNHNN; CDR2 reads SYGVQD (reference sequence). The CDR3 totals 15 residues. The CDR3 loop is CASSESGRESSEQYF. DNA of the CDR3: TGCGCCAGCAGTGAGTCGGGTCGGGAGAGTAGCGAGCAGTACTTC.

This clone has just one count. V and J are TRBV2 and TRBJ2-7; the match to TRBD1 covers 10 bases. Trimming took 7 bases from V and 3 from J; bases not matched to a gene: 9. CDR1 is SNHLY and CDR2 is FYNNEI in the germline V gene. The CDR3 extends over 15 amino acids. The CDR3 loop is CASIRDRGKFYEQYF. CDR3 nucleotides: TGTGCCAGCATAAGGGACAGGGGTAAATTCTACGAGCAGTACTTC.